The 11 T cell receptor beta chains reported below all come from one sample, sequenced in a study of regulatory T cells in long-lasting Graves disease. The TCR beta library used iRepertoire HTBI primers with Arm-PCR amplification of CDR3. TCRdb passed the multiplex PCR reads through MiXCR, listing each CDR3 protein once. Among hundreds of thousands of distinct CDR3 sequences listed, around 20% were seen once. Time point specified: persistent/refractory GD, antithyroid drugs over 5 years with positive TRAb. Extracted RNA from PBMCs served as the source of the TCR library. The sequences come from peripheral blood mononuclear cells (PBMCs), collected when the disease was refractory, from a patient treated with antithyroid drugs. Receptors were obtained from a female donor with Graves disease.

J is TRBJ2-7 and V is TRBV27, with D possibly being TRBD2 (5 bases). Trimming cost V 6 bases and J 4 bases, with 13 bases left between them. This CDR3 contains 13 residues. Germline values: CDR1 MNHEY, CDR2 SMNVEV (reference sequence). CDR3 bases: TGTGCCAGCAGCTCGTACGGCGGGTACGAGCAGTACTTC. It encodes CASSSYGGYEQYF.

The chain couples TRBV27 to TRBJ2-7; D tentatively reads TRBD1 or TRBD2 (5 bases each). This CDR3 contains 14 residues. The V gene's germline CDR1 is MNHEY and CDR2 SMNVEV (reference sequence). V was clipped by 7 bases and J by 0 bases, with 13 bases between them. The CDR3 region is CASKRRTYSYEQYF. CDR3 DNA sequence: TGTGCCAGCAAACGGAGGACATACTCCTACGAGCAGTACTTC.

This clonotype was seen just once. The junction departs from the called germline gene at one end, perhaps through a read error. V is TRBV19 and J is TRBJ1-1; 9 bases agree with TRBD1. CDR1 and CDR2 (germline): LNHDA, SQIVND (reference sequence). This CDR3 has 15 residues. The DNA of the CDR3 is TGTGCCAGTTGTATCCGGGACAGGGTGTACACTGAAGCTTTCTTT. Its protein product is CASCIRDRVYTEAFF. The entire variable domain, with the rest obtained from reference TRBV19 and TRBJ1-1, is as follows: DGGITQSPKYLFRKEGQNVTLSCEQNLNHDAMYWYRQDPGQGLRLIYYSQIVNDFQKGDIAEGYSVSREKKESFPLTVTSAQKNPTAFYLCASCIRDRVYTEAFFGQGTRLTVV.

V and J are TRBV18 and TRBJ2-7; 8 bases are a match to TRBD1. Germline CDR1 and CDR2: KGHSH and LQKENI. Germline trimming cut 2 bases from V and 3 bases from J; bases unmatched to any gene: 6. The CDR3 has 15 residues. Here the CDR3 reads CASSPKRTGGYEQYF. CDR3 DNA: TGTGCCAGCTCACCAAAACGCACAGGGGGCTACGAGCAGTACTTC.

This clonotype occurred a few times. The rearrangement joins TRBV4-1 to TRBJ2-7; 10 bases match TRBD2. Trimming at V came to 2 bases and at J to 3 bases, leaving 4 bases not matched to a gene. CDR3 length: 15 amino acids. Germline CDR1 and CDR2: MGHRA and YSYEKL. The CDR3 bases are TGCGCCAGCAGCCAAAGCCGGACTAGCGGCTACGAGCAGTACTTC. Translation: CASSQSRTSGYEQYF.

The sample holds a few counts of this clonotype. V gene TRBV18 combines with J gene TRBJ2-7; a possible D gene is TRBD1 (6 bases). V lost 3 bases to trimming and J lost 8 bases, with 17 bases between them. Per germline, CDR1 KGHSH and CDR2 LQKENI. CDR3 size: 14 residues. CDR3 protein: CASSPPGQSSKQYF. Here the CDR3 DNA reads TGTGCCAGCTCACCCCCCGGACAGAGCAGCAAGCAGTACTTC.

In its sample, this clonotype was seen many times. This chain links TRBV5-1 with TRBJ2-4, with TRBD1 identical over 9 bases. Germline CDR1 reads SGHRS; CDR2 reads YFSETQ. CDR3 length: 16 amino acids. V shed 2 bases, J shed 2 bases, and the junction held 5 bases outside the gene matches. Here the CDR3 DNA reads TGCGCCAGCAGCTTTGGGGACAGGGCCTCCAAAAACATTCAGTACTTC. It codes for CASSFGDRASKNIQYF. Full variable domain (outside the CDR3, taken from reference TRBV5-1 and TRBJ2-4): KAGVTQTPRYLIKTRGQQVTLSCSPISGHRSVSWYQQTPGQGLQFLFEYFSETQRNKGNFPGRFSGRQFSNSRSEMNVSTLELGDSALYLCASSFGDRASKNIQYFGAGTRLSVL.

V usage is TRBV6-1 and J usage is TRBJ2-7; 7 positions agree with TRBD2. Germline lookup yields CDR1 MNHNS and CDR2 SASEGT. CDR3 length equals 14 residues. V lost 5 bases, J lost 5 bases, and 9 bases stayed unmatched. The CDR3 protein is CASSPAGTLDEQYF. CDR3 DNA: TGTGCCAGCAGTCCAGCGGGAACTTTAGACGAGCAGTACTTC.

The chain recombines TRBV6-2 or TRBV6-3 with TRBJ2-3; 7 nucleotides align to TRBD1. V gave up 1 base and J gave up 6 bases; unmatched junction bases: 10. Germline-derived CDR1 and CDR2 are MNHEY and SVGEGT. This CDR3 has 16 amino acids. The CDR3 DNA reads TGTGCCAGCAGTTACTGGGGAGAAGGGGGCGCCGATACGCAGTATTTT. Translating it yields CASSYWGEGGADTQYF.

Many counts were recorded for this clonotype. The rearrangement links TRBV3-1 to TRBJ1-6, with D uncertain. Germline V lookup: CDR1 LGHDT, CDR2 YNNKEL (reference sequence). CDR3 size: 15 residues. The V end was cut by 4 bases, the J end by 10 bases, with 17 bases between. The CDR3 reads CASSLTGQTTSPLHF. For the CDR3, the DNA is TGTGCCAGCAGCCTCACCGGCCAGACGACCTCACCCCTCCACTTT.

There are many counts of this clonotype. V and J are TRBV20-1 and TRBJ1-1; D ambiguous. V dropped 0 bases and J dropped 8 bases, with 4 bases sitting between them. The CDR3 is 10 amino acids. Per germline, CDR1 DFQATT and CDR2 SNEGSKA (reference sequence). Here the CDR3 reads CSARDLEAFF. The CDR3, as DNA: TGCAGTGCTAGAGATCTCGAAGCTTTCTTT.